The clone carrying this TCR beta chain appeared a few times. What the recovered Cohort 3 donors had was two negative PCRs, clearance, or symptom resolution. This sample is part of a study of blood T cell repertoires in COVID-19. CDR3 length equals 15 residues. Trimming cost V 3 bases and J 8 bases; bases outside gene matches: 7. Germline V gives CDR1 ENHRY, CDR2 SYGVKD. Assay: immunoSEQ multiplex PCR; the TCRdb copy retains only in-frame clones and omits some. The table has about 340,000 clones, 92% seen once. The clonotype was recovered from a woman aged 25 to 39 who had recovered from COVID-19. The V and J genes are TRBV10-3 and TRBJ2-2, with 9 bases identical to TRBD2. Sequencing was performed on PBMCs or T cells enriched from blood (not recorded which). CDR3 loop: CAISDPSGVTGELFF. In DNA form, the CDR3 reads TGTGCCATCAGTGACCCTAGCGGGGTAACGGGGGAGCTGTTTTTT.